This record looks at one T cell receptor beta chain sequence and its context. One end of the junction is discordant with germline, which a read error may explain. The sample comes from a study of blood T cells in healthy people across ages. Germline values: CDR1 SGHRS, CDR2 YFSETQ. The CDR3 is made up of 14 amino acids. For the second PCR, which ran for 7 to 11 cycles, a sample-barcoded 5' primer and a J-beta primer mix were used. Each CDR3 protein is one row after TCRdb ran MiXCR on the 5' RACE reads. The sample includes roughly 1.9 million distinct CDR3 sequences, roughly 43% seen only once; the top ten take 23%.

This TCR came from a human donor in good health. The chain links TRBV5-1 to TRBJ2-1, with 9 positions matching TRBD1. Sequenced input: blood. The CDR3: CAGSSGQGPSKQFF. For the CDR3, the DNA is TGCGCCGGCAGCTCGGGACAGGGCCCCTCAAAGCAGTTCTTC.